The clone carrying this T cell receptor (beta chain) was counted ten times or more. Its antigen is as yet unknown. These data are taken from a study of neurological immune-mediated disorders. The germline V and J ends were trimmed by 2 bases and 0 bases, with 6 bases remaining between them. Germline assignment: CDR1 SGHRS and CDR2 YFSETQ. This CDR3 spans 13 amino acids. The time point: longitudinal time-point 1 (baseline). Blood bank volunteers in Maryland, USA, served as healthy controls. The unsorted libraries were generated from a total of 2 million PBMCs, which had been stored in RNAlater at -80 C. The study, taken as a whole, reports: Private repertoires in all groups were suggested, as expanded clones shared no CDR3 amino acid sequences across subjects.

Via MiXCR, TCRdb re-called the 5' RACE reads, giving one row per CDR3 protein. The sample holds tens of thousands of distinct CDR3 sequences; about 9.1% are singletons and the top ten take about 1.5%. This receptor was identified in a woman between 40 and 50 years old in good health. The material sequenced was PBMCs. The chain links TRBV5-1 to TRBJ2-7; D remains unclear. CDR3 coding DNA: TGCGCCAGCAGCTTTCCATCCTCCTACGAGCAGTACTTC. Its translation: CASSFPSSYEQYF.